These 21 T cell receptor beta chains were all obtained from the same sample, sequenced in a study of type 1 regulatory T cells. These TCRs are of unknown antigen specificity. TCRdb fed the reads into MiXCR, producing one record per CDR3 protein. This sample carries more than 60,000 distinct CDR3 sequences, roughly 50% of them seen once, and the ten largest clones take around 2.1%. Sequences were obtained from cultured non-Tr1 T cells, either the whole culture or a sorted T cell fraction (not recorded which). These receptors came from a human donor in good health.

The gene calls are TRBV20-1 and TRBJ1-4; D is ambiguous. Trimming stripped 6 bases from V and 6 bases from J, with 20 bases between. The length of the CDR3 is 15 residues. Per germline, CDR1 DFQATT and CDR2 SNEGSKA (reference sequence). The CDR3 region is CSASPLGKGDEKLFF. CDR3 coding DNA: TGCAGTGCGTCACCTTTGGGAAAGGGTGATGAAAAACTGTTTTTT.

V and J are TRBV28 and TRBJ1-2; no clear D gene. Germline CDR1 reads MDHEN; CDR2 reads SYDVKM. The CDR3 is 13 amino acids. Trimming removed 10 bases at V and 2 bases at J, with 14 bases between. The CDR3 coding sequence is TGTGCCACCGAGGGAGGCGGCAACTATGGCTACACCTTC. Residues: CATEGGGNYGYTF.

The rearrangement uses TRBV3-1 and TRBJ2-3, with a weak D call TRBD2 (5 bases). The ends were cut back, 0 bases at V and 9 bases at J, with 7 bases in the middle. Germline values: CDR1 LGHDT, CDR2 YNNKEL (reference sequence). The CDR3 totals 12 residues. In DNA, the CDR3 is TGTGCCAGCAGCCAAGACGGGGTCACGCAGTATTTT. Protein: CASSQDGVTQYF.

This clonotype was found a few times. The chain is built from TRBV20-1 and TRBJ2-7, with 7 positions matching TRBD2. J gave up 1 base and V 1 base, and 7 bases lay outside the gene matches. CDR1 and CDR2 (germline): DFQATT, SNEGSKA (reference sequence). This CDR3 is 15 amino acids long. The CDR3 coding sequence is TGCAGTGCTAGAGGAGGCGGACTAGGATCCTACGAGCAGTACTTC. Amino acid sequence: CSARGGGLGSYEQYF.

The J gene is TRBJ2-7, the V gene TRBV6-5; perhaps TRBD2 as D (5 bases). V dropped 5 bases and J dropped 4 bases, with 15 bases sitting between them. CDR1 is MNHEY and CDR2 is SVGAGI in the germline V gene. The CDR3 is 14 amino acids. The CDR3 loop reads CASSLTRDWYEQYF. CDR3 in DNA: TGTGCCAGCAGTCTGACCCGGGATTGGTACGAGCAGTACTTC.

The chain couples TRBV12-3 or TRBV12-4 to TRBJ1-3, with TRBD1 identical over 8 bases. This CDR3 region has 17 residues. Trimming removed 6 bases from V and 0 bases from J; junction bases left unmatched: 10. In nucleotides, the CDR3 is TGTGCCAGCAGCCCCCGGACAGGGAGGACCTCTGGAAACACCATATATTTT. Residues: CASSPRTGRTSGNTIYF.

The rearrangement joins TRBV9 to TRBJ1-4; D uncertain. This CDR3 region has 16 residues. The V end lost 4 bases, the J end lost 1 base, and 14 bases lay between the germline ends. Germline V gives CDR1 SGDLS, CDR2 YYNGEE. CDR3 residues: CASSPYGPRTNEKLFF. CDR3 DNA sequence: TGTGCCAGCAGCCCGTATGGCCCGAGAACTAATGAAAAACTGTTTTTT. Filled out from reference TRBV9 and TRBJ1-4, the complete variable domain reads DSGVTQTPKHLITATGQRVTLRCSPRSGDLSVYWYQQSLDQGLQFLIQYYNGEERAKGNILERFSAQQFPDLHSELNLSSLELGDSALYFCASSPYGPRTNEKLFFGSGTQLSVL.

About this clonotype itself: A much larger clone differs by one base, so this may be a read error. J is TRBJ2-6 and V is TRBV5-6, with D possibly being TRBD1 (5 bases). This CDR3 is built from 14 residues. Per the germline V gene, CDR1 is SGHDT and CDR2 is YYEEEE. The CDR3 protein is CASSKYSGANVLAF. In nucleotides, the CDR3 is TGTGCCAGCAGCAAGTACTCTGGGGCCAACGTCCTGGCTTTC. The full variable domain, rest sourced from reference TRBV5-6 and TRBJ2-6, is DAGVTQSPTHLIKTRGQQVTLRCSPKSGHDTVSWYQQALGQGPQFIFQYYEEEERQRGNFPDRFSGHQFPNYSSELNVNALLLGDSALYLCASSKYSGANVLAFGAGSRLTVL.

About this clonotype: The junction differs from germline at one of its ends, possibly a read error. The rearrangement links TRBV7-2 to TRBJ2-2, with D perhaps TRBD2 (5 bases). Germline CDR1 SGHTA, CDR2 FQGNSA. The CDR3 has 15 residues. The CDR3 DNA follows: TGTGTCAGCAGCCAACGACGGGGTATAGGCGGGGAGCTGTTTTTT. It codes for CVSSQRRGIGGELFF.

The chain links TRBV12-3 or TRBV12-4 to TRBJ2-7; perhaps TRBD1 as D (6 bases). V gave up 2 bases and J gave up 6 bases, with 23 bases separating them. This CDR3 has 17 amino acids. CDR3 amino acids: CASSLTWAAQGGGEQYF. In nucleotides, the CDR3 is TGTGCCAGCAGTTTAACGTGGGCGGCCCAAGGGGGTGGCGAGCAGTACTTC.

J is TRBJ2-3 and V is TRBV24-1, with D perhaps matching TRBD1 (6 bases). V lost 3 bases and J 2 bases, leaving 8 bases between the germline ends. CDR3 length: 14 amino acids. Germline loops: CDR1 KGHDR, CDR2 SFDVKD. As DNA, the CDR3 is TGTGCCACCAGTGATCGGACAGCCACAGATACGCAGTATTTT. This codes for CATSDRTATDTQYF.

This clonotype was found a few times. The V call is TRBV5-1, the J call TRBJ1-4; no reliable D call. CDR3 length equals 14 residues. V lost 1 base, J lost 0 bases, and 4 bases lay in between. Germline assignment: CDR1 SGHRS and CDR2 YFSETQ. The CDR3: CASSLSATNEKLFF. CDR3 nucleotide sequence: TGCGCCAGCAGCTTGTCCGCAACTAATGAAAAACTGTTTTTT.

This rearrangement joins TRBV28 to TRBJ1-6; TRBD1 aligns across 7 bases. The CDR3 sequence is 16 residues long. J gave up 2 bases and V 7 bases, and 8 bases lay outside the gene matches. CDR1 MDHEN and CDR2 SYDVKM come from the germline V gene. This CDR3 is CASNIRGQAYNSPLHF. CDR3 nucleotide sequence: TGTGCCAGCAATATTAGAGGACAGGCCTATAATTCACCCCTCCACTTT.

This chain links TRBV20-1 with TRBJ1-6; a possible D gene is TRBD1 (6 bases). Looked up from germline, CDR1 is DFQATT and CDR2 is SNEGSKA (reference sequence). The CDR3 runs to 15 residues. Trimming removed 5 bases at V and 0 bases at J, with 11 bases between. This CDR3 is CSAVRQDSYNSPLHF. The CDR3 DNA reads TGCAGTGCTGTCAGACAGGACTCCTATAATTCACCCCTCCACTTT.

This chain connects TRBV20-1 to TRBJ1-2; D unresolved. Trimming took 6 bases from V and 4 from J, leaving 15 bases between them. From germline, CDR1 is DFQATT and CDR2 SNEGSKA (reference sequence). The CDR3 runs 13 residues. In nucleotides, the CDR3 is TGCAGTGCAGTGGCCGATGGCAGCTATGGCTACACCTTC. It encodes CSAVADGSYGYTF.

DNA for the CDR3: TGTGCCAGCAGCTTATCTGGCCGGGAGACCCAGTACTTC. It is translated as CASSLSGRETQYF. This chain joins TRBV7-9 and TRBJ2-5; D not resolved. The V gene's germline CDR1 is SEHNR and CDR2 FQNEAQ (reference sequence). Trimming removed 2 bases at V and 5 bases at J, with 9 bases between. The CDR3 length is 13 residues. Using reference TRBV7-9 and TRBJ2-5 for the parts outside the CDR3, the full variable domain is DTGVSQNPRHKITKRGQNVTFRCDPISEHNRLYWYRQTLGQGPEFLTYFQNEAQLEKSRLLSDRFSAERPKGSFSTLEIQRTEQGDSAMYLCASSLSGRETQYFGPGTRLLVL.

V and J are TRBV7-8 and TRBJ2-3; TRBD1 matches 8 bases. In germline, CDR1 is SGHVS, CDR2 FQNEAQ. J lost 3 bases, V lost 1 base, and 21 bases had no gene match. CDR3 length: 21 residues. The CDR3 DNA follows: TGTGCCAGCAGCTTAGTAGGACAGGGTGGGTTTATAGGGCCTTCAACAGATACGCAGTATTTT. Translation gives CASSLVGQGGFIGPSTDTQYF.

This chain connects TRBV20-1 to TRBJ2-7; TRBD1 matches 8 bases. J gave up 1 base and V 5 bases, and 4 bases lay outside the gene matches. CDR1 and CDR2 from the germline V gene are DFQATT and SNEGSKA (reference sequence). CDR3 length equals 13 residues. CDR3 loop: CSAVRDRSYEQYF. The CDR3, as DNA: TGCAGTGCTGTCCGGGACAGGTCCTACGAGCAGTACTTC.

DNA of the CDR3: TGCGCCAGCAGCCAAGATAAGGGGACAGATACGCAGTATTTT. It yields the protein CASSQDKGTDTQYF. This rearrangement joins TRBV4-3 to TRBJ2-3, with a weak D call TRBD1 (5 bases). CDR1 LGHNA and CDR2 YSLEER come from the germline V gene. Trimming removed 0 bases at V and 3 bases at J, with 7 bases between. This CDR3 contains 14 residues.

The CDR3 loop reads CASMRAHNTGELFF. The CDR3, as DNA: TGTGCCAGTATGAGGGCCCACAACACCGGGGAGCTGTTTTTT. The chain couples TRBV19 to TRBJ2-2, with D possibly TRBD2 on 5 matching bases. The CDR3 runs to 14 residues. From germline, CDR1 is LNHDA and CDR2 SQIVND (reference sequence). With 7 bases removed from V and 2 bases from J, the gap between germline ends came to 11 bases.

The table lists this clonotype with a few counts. Written as DNA, the CDR3 is TGTGCCAGCAGTTACGGAGCGGGGGCGGCAGATACGCAGTATTTT. Translating it yields CASSYGAGAADTQYF. V gene TRBV6-5 combines with J gene TRBJ2-3, with 8 bases matching TRBD2. The germline V gene encodes CDR1 MNHEY and CDR2 SVGAGI. V was clipped by 2 bases and J by 4 bases; unmatched bases: 5. The CDR3 runs 15 residues.